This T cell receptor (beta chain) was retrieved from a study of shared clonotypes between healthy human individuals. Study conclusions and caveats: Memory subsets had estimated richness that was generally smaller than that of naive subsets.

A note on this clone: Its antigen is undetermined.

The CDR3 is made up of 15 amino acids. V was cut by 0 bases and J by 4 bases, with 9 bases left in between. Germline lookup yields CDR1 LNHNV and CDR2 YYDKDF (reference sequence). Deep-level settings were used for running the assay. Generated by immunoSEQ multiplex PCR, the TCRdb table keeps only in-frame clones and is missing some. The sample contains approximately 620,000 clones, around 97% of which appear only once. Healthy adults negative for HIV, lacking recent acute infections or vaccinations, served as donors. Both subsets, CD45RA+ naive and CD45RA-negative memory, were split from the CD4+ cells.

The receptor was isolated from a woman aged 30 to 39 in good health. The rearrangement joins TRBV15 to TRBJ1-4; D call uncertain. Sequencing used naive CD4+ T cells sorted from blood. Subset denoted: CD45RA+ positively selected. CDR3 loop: CATSRESRNNEKLFF. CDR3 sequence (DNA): TGTGCCACCAGCAGAGAGAGCAGGAATAATGAAAAACTGTTTTTT.